Listed below are T cell receptor beta chains from one sample, sequenced in a study of T cell responses to AZD1222 COVID-19 vaccine. Clones were sequenced by immunoSEQ multiplex PCR, and TCRdb holds only the in-frame ones, with some missing. The repertoire includes more than 85,000 clones, over 80% of them detected once, and more than 4.5% sits in the top ten. Here the sequenced sample was peripheral blood, taken on day 0 of AZD1222 vaccination. Receptors were obtained from an adult in good health. CDR3s include the opening cysteine and the closing phenylalanine or tryptophan. A D gene is named only where the DNA matches it firmly. Expanded clones are given a class, and other clones once, few, many or no size at all.

clone_size	v_call	d_call	j_call	cdr3_aa	cdr3_nt
.	TRBV4-3	.	TRBJ1-2	CASSQDLRTENGYTF	TGCGCCAGCAGCCAAGATCTGAGGACAGAGAATGGCTACACCTTC
few	TRBV19	.	TRBJ1-1	CASSRRENTEAFF	TGTGCCAGTAGCCGCAGAGAGAACACTGAAGCTTTCTTT
.	TRBV5-1	.	TRBJ2-5	CASTVGEVEETQYF	TGCGCCAGCACGGTCGGGGAGGTAGAAGAGACCCAGTACTTC
.	TRBV7-2	TRBD1	TRBJ1-2	CASSLVGTGGYDGYTF	TGTGCCAGCAGCTTAGTGGGGACAGGGGGCTATGATGGCTACACCTTC
few	TRBV7-8	TRBD1	TRBJ1-2	CASSPRLVGDRGHYGYTF	TGTGCCAGCAGCCCGAGACTTGTTGGGGACAGGGGCCACTATGGCTACACCTTC
.	TRBV20-1	.	TRBJ2-7	CSAQDLYEQYF	TGCAGTGCCCAGGACCTCTACGAGCAGTACTTC
.	TRBV30	TRBD2	TRBJ2-1	CAWKWASGLYNEQFF	TGTGCCTGGAAATGGGCTAGCGGCCTCTACAATGAGCAGTTCTTC
few	TRBV12-5	.	TRBJ2-7	CASGLDSSYEQYF	TGTGCTAGTGGACTCGACAGCTCCTACGAGCAGTACTTC
.	TRBV5-1	TRBD2	TRBJ2-5	CASSYGGASETQYF	TGCGCCAGCAGCTACGGGGGGGCTAGCGAGACCCAGTACTTC
.	TRBV18	.	TRBJ1-2	CASSVQGFDGYTF	TGTGCCAGCTCAGTACAGGGATTTGATGGCTACACCTTC
once	TRBV7-9	TRBD2	TRBJ2-5	CASSLLAGVQKETQYF	TGTGCCAGCAGCTTATTAGCGGGGGTTCAAAAAGAGACCCAGTACTTC
.	TRBV3-1/TRBV3-2	.	TRBJ1-4	CASSQDGRPKLFF	TGTGCCAGCAGCCAAGACGGCAGGCCCAAACTGTTTTTT
.	TRBV5-1	TRBD1	TRBJ1-1	CASSWDRNTEAFF	TGCGCCAGCAGCTGGGACAGGAACACTGAAGCTTTCTTT
.	TRBV24-1	.	TRBJ2-1	CATRGTGSGGTYNEQFF	TGTGCCACCCGGGGAACGGGTTCGGGTGGCACCTACAATGAGCAGTTCTTC
.	TRBV15	.	TRBJ1-4	CATSRELTTNEKLFF	TGTGCCACCAGCAGAGAGCTGACAACTAATGAAAAACTGTTTTTT
.	TRBV5-6	.	TRBJ2-5	CASSFGRETQYF	TGTGCCAGCAGCTTTGGGAGGGAGACCCAGTACTTC